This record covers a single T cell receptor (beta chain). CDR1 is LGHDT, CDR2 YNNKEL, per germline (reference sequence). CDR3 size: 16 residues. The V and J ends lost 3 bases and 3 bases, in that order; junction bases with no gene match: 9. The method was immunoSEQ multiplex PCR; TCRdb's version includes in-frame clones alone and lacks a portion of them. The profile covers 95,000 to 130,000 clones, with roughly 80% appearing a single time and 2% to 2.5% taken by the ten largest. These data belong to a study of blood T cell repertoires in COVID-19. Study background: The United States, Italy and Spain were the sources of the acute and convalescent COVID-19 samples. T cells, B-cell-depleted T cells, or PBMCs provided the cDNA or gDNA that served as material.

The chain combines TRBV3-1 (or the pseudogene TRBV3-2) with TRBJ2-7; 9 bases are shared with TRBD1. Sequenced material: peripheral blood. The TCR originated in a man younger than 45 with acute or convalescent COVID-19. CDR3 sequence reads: CASSHPPGTGSYEQYF. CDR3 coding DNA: TGTGCCAGCAGCCATCCCCCCGGGACAGGGAGCTACGAGCAGTACTTC.